This TCR beta chain originates from a study of blood T cell repertoires in COVID-19. This clone was detected only a few times. In germline, CDR1 is MNHEY, CDR2 SMNVEV (reference sequence). The CDR3 sequence is 16 residues long. V was shortened by 4 bases and J by 0 bases, with 14 bases between the two germline ends. TCRdb's table, derived via immunoSEQ multiplex PCR, lists solely in-frame clones and lacks some. The sample consists of roughly 32,000 clones, roughly 80% of them appearing once. The source material was peripheral blood. The rearrangement joins TRBV27 to TRBJ2-3, with a weak D call TRBD2 (5 bases). The TCR was taken from a man at least 80 years old with active or convalescent COVID-19. The CDR3 protein is CASSSRGLESTDTQYF. The CDR3 DNA reads TGTGCCAGCAGTTCTCGGGGTTTGGAGAGCACAGATACGCAGTATTTT.